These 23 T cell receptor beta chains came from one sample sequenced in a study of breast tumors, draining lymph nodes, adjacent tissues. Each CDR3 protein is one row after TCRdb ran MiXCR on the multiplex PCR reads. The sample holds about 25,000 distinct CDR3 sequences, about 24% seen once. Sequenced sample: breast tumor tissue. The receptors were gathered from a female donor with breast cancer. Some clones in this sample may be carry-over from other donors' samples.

CDR3: CSALLAFSYNEQFF. The CDR3 DNA follows: TGCAGTGCTCTCTTAGCGTTCTCCTACAATGAGCAGTTCTTC. This rearrangement joins TRBV20-1 to TRBJ2-1, with D tentatively TRBD2 (5 bases). This CDR3 region has 14 residues. Trimming stripped 5 bases from V and 0 bases from J, with 11 bases between. Germline CDR1 is DFQATT and CDR2 is SNEGSKA (reference sequence).

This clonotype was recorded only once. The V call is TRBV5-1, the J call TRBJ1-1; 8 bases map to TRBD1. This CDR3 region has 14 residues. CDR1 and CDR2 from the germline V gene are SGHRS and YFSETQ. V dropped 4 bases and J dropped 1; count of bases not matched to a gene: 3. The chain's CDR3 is CASSTGQGNTEAFF. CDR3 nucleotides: TGCGCCAGCAGCACTGGACAGGGGAACACTGAAGCTTTCTTT.

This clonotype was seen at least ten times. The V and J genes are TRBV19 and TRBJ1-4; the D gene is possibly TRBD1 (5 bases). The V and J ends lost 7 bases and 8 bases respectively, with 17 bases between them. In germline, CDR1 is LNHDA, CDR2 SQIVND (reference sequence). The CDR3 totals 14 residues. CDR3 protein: CASKSGGSGEKLFF. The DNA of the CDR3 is TGTGCCAGTAAGAGTGGGGGTTCGGGGGAAAAACTGTTTTTT.

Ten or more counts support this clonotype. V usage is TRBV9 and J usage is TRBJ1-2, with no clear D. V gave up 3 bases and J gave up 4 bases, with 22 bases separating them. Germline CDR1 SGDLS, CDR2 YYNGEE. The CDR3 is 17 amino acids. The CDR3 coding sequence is TGTGCCAGCAGCGGCTATCACAAGGGTCCGGGAGCCTATGGCTACACCTTC. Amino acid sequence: CASSGYHKGPGAYGYTF.

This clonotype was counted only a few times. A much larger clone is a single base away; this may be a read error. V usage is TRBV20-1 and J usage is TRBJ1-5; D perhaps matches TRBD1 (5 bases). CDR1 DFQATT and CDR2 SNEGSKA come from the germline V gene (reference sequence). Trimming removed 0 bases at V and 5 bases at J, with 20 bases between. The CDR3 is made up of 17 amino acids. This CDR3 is CSARDQGGREVHQPQHF. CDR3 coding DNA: TGCAGTGCTAGAGATCAAGGAGGCAGGGAGGTCCATCAGCCCCAGCATTTT.

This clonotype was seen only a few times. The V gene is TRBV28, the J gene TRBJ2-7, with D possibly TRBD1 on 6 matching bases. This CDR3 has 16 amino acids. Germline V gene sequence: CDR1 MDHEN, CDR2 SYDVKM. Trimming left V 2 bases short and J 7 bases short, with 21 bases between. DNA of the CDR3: TGTGCCAGCAGTTTAGGTGGCAGGGGCTCCGGTTTTGAGCAGTACTTC. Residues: CASSLGGRGSGFEQYF.

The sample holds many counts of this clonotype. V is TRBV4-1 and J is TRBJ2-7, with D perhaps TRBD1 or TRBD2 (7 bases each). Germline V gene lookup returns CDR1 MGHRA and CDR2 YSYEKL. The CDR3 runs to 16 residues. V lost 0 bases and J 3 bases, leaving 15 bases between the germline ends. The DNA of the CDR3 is TGCGCCAGCAGCCAAGACCGCAGGGGGGGGGACTACGAGCAGTACTTC. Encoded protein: CASSQDRRGGDYEQYF.

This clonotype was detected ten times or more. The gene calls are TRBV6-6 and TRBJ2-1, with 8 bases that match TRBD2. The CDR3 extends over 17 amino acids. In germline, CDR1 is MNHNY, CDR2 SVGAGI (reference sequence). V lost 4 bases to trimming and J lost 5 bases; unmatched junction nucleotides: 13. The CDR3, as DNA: TGTGCCAGCAGTTCCGCCGGGGGCGCGGGAGGTGACAATGAGCAGTTCTTC. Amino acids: CASSSAGGAGGDNEQFF.

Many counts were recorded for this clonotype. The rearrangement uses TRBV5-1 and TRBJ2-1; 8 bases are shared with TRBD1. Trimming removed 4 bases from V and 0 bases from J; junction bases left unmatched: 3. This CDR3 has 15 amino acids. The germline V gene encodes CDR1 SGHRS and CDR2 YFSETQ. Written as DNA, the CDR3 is TGCGCCAGCAGCCCTACAGGGGGCTCCTACAATGAGCAGTTCTTC. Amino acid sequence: CASSPTGGSYNEQFF.

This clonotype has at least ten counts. The CDR3 here is CASRMTGTGANVLTF. The CDR3, as DNA: TGTGCCAGTAGGATGACAGGGACTGGGGCCAACGTCCTGACTTTC. This sequence joins TRBV19 and TRBJ2-6; 7 bases fit TRBD1. The CDR3 is 15 residues long. J gave up 2 bases and V 6 bases, and 4 bases lay outside the gene matches. From germline, CDR1 is LNHDA and CDR2 SQIVND (reference sequence).

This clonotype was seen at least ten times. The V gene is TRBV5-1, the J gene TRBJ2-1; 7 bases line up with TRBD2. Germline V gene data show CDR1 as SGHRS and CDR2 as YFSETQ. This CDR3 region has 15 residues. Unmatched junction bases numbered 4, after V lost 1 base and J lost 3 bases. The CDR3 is CASSLPSGDYNEQFF. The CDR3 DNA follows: TGCGCCAGCAGCTTGCCTAGCGGAGACTACAATGAGCAGTTCTTC.

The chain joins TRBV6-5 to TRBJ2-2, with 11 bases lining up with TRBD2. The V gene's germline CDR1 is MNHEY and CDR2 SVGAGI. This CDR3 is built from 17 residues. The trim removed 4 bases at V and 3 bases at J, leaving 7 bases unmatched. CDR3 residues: CASSSLAGGLYTGELFF. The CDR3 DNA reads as TGTGCCAGCAGTTCCCTAGCGGGAGGTCTGTACACCGGGGAGCTGTTTTTT.

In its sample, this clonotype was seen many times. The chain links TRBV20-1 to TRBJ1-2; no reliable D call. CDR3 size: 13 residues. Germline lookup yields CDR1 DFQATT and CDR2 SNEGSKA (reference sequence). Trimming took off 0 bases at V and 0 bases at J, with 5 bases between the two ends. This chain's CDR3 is CSARDRTNYGYTF. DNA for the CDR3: TGCAGTGCTAGAGACAGGACTAACTATGGCTACACCTTC.

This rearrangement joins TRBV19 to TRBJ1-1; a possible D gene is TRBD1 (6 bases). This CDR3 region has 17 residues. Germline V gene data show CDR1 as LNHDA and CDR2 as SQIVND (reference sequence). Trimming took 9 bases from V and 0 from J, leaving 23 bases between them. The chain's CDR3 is CARGGIRGREVNTEAFF. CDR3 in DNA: TGTGCCAGAGGGGGGATTCGGGGGCGCGAGGTGAACACTGAAGCTTTCTTT.

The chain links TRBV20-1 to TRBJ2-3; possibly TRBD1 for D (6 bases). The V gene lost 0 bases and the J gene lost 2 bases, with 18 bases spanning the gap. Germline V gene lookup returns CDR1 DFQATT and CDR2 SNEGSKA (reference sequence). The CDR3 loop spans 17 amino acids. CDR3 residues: CSARDYATGGSTDTQYF. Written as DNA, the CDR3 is TGCAGTGCTAGAGATTATGCGACAGGAGGATCCACAGATACGCAGTATTTT.

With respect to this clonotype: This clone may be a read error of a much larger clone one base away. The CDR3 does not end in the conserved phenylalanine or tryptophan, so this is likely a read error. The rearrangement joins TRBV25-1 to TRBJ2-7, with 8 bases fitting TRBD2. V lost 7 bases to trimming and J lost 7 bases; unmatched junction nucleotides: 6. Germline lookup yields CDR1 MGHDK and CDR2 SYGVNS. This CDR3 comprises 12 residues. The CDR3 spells CASIGLAGEQYS. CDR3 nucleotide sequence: TGTGCCAGCATTGGACTAGCCGGTGAGCAGTACTCC.

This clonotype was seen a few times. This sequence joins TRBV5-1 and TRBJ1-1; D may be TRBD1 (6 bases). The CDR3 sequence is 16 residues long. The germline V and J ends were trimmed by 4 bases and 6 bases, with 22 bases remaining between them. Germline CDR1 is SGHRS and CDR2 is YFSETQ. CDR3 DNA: TGCGCCAGCAGCGTATCTCAACAGGGACTCTTGGCTGAAGCTTTCTTT. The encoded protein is CASSVSQQGLLAEAFF.

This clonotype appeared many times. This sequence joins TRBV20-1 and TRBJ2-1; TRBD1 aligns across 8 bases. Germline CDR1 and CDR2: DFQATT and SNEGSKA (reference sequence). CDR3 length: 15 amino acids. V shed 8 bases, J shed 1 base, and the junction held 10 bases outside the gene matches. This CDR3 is CSTGDQGASYNEQFF. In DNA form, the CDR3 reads TGCAGTACTGGAGACCAGGGGGCGTCCTACAATGAGCAGTTCTTC.

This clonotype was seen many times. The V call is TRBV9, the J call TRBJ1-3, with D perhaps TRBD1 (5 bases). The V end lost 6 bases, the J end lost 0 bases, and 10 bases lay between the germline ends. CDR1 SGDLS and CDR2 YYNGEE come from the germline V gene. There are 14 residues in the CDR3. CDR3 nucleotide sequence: TGTGCCAGCAACAGACAGAGCTCTGGAAACACCATATATTTT. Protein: CASNRQSSGNTIYF.

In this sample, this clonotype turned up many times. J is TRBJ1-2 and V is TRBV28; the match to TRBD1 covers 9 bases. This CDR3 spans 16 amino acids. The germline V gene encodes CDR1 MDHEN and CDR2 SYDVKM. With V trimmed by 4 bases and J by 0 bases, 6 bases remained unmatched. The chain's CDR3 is CASSSLGQGANYGYTF. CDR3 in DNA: TGTGCCAGCAGTTCCCTGGGACAGGGCGCTAACTATGGCTACACCTTC.

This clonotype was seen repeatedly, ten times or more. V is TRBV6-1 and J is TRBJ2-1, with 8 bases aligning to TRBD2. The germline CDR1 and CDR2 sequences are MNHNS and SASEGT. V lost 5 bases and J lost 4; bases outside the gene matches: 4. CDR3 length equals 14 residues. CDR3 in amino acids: CASSTSGTYNEQFF. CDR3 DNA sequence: TGTGCCAGCAGTACTAGCGGTACGTACAATGAGCAGTTCTTC.

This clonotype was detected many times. The CDR3 is CASSHLGSYGYTF. CDR3 sequence (DNA): TGTGCCAGCAGCCATTTAGGAAGCTATGGCTACACCTTC. This rearrangement joins TRBV11-2 to TRBJ1-2; D not certain. The ends were cut back, 5 bases at V and 4 bases at J, with 11 bases in the middle. Looked up from germline, CDR1 is SGHAT and CDR2 is FQNNGV. CDR3 length: 13 amino acids.

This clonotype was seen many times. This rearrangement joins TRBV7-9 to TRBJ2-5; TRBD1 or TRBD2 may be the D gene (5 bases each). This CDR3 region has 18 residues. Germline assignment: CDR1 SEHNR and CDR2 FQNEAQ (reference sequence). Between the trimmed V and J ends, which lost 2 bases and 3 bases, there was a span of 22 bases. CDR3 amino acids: CASSLRSRDRAIEETQYF. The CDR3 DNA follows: TGTGCCAGCAGCTTAAGGTCGAGGGACCGAGCTATAGAAGAGACCCAGTACTTC. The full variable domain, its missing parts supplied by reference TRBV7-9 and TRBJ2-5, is DTGVSQNPRHKITKRGQNVTFRCDPISEHNRLYWYRQTLGQGPEFLTYFQNEAQLEKSRLLSDRFSAERPKGSFSTLEIQRTEQGDSAMYLCASSLRSRDRAIEETQYFGPGTRLLVL.